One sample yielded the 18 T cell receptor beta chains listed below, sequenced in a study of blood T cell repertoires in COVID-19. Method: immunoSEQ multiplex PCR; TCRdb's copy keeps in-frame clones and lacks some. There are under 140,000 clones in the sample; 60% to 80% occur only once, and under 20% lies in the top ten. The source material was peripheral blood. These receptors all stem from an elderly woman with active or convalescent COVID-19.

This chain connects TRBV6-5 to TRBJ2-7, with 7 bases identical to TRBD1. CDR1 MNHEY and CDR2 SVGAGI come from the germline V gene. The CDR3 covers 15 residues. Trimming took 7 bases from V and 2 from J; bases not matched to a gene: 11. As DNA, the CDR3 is TGTGCCAGCAACCATCTGATGGGACAGCCCTACGAGCAGTACTTC. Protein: CASNHLMGQPYEQYF.

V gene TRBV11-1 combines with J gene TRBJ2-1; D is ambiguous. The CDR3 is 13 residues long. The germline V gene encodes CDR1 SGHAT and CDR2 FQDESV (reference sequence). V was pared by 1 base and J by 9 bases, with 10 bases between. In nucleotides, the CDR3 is TGTGCCAGCAGCTTAGTAAACTGGGCTGAGCAGTTCTTC. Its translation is CASSLVNWAEQFF.

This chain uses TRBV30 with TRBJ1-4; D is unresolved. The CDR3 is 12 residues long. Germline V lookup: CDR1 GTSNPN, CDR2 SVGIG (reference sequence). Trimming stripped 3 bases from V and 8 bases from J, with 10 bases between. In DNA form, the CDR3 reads TGTGCCTGGAGACTAGGGTCGGAAAAACTGTTTTTT. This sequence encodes CAWRLGSEKLFF.

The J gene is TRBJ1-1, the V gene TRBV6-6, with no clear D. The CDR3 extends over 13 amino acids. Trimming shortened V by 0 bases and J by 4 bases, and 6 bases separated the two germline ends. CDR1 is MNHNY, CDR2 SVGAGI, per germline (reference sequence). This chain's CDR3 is CASSYSFFTEAFF. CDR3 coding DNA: TGTGCCAGCAGTTACTCCTTCTTCACTGAAGCTTTCTTT.

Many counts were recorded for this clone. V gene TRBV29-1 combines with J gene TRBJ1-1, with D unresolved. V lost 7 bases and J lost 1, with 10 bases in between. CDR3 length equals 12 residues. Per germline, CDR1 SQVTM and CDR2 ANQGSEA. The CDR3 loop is CSGQGPNTEAFF. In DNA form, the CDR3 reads TGCAGCGGACAAGGTCCGAACACTGAAGCTTTCTTT.

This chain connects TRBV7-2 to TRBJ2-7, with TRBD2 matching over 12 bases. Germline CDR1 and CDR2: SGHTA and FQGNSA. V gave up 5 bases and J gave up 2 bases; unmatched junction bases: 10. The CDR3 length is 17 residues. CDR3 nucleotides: TGTGCCAGCAGCCAAAGACTAGCGGGGGACCCGACCTACGAGCAGTACTTC. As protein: CASSQRLAGDPTYEQYF.

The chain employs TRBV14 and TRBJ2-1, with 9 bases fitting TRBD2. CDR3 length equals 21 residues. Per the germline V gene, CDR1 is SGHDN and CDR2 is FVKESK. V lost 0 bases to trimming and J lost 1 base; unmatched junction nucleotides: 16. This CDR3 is CASSQDYGPKTGLASYNEQFF. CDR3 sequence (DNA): TGTGCCAGCAGCCAAGATTATGGACCCAAAACGGGACTAGCTTCCTACAATGAGCAGTTCTTC.

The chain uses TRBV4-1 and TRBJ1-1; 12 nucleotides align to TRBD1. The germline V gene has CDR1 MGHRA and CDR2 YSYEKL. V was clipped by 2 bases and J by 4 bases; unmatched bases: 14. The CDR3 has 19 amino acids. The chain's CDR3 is CASSQTGTGGSELATEAFF. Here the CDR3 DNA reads TGCGCCAGCAGCCAAACCGGGACAGGGGGCTCCGAGCTTGCCACTGAAGCTTTCTTT.

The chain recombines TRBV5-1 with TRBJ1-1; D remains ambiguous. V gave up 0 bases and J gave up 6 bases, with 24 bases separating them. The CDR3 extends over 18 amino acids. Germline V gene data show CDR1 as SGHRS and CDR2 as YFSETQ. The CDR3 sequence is CASSLAVGESSYHPEAFF. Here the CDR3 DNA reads TGCGCCAGCAGCTTGGCCGTCGGGGAATCAAGTTATCACCCTGAAGCTTTCTTT.

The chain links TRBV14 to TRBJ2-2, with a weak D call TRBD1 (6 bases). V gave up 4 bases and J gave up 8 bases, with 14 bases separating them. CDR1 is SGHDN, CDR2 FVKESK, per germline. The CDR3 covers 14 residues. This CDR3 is CASSPQQGLGELFF. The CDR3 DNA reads TGTGCCAGCAGCCCACAACAGGGCTTGGGGGAGCTGTTTTTT.

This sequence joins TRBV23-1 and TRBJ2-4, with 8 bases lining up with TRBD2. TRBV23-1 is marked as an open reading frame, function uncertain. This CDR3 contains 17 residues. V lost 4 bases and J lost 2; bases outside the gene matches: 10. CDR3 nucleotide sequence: TGCGCCAGCAGTCTCGGGGGGGACCTGAGGTCCAAAAACATTCAGTACTTC. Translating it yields CASSLGGDLRSKNIQYF.

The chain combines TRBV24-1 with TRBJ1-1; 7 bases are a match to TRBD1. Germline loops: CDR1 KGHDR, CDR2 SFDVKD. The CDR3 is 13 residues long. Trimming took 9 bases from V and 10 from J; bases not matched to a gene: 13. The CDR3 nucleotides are TGTGCCACCGGGGGAAGGGGGCATTGGGGAGCTTTCTTT. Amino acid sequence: CATGGRGHWGAFF.

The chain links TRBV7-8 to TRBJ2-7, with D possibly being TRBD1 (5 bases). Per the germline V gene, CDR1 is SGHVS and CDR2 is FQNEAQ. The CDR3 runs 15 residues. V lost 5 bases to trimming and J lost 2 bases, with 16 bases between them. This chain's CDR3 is CASSRTRQLTYEQYF. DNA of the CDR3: TGTGCCAGCAGCCGAACGAGACAGTTAACCTACGAGCAGTACTTC.

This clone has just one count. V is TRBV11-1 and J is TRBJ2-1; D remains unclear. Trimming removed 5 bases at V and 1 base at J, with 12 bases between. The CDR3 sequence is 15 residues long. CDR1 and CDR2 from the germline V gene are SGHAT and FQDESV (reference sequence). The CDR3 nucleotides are TGTGCCAGCAGCCCTCAGCGTGCTTCCTACAATGAGCAGTTCTTC. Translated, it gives CASSPQRASYNEQFF.

CDR3 amino acids: CASSLEIDRQYEQYF. CDR3 nucleotide sequence: TGTGCCAGCAGCTTAGAAATTGACAGACAATACGAGCAGTACTTC. This chain joins TRBV7-6 and TRBJ2-7, with a possible D match to TRBD1 (5 bases). Trimming removed 1 base from V and 4 bases from J, with 14 bases in between. The CDR3 spans 15 residues. CDR1 and CDR2 (germline): SGHVS, FNYEAQ.

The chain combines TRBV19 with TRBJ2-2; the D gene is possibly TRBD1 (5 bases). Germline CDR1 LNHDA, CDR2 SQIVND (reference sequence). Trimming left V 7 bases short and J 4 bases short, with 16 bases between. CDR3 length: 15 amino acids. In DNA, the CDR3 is TGTGCCAGTACCCCCTGGCAGGGATTCACCGGGGAGCTGTTTTTT. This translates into CASTPWQGFTGELFF. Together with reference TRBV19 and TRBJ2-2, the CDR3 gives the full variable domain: DGGITQSPKYLFRKEGQNVTLSCEQNLNHDAMYWYRQDPGQGLRLIYYSQIVNDFQKGDIAEGYSVSREKKESFPLTVTSAQKNPTAFYLCASTPWQGFTGELFFGEGSRLTVL.

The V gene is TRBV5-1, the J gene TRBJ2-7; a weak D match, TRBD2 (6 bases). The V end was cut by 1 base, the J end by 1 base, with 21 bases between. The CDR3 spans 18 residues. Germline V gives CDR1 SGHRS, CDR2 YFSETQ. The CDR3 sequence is CASSLYPHLSGGSYEQYF. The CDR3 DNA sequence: TGCGCCAGCAGCTTGTATCCCCACCTTAGCGGAGGTTCCTACGAGCAGTACTTC.

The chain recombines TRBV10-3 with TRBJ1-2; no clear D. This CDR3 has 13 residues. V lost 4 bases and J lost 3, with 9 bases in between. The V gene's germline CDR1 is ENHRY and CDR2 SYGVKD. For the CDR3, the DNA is TGTGCCATCAGTGCGCGGGGTGACTATGGCTACACCTTC. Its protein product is CAISARGDYGYTF.